Shown below are 12 T cell receptor beta chains from a single sample sequenced in a study of blood T cell repertoires in COVID-19. Profiled with immunoSEQ multiplex PCR; TCRdb holds only in-frame clones, not every one. The data contain around 95,000 clones, more than 70% of them seen just once; the ten biggest clones take up over 10%. The sample was peripheral blood. These receptor sequences come from a human donor in a cohort sampled during active COVID-19.

The rearrangement links TRBV19 to TRBJ1-2, with 7 bases fitting TRBD1. V lost 0 bases and J lost 7; bases outside the gene matches: 14. Germline CDR1 is LNHDA and CDR2 is SQIVND (reference sequence). The CDR3 has 17 amino acids. The CDR3 bases are TGTGCCAGTAGTATAGATCCCTCTGACAGGGTATTACGTGGCTACACCTTC. This codes for CASSIDPSDRVLRGYTF.

The count of this clone is one. V and J are TRBV15 and TRBJ2-3; 8 bases match TRBD2. Per the germline V gene, CDR1 is LNHNV and CDR2 is YYDKDF (reference sequence). Unmatched junction bases numbered 11, after V lost 1 base and J lost 2 bases. The CDR3 totals 18 residues. The CDR3 loop is CATSRGSGGGEPTDTQYF. CDR3 DNA sequence: TGTGCCACCAGCAGAGGTTCGGGAGGGGGTGAACCCACAGATACGCAGTATTTT.

The chain couples TRBV11-2 to TRBJ2-1; 10 nucleotides line up with TRBD2. Germline V gene sequence: CDR1 SGHAT, CDR2 FQNNGV. V was pared by 4 bases and J by 1 base, with 10 bases of the junction left unmatched. This CDR3 spans 18 amino acids. CDR3 coding DNA: TGTGCCAGCAGCTGGAACCGAGCGGGAGGGCTATCCTACAATGAGCAGTTCTTC. It specifies CASSWNRAGGLSYNEQFF.

V gene TRBV7-9 combines with J gene TRBJ2-3; TRBD1 might be the D (5 bases). In germline, CDR1 is SEHNR, CDR2 FQNEAQ (reference sequence). V lost 2 bases and J 2 bases, leaving 17 bases between the germline ends. There are 17 residues in the CDR3. The chain's CDR3 is CASSLRSTARNTDTQYF. In nucleotides, the CDR3 is TGTGCCAGCAGCTTACGCTCGACAGCGAGAAACACAGATACGCAGTATTTT.

The chain uses TRBV9 and TRBJ1-1; D might be TRBD1 (5 bases). CDR3 length: 13 amino acids. Germline-derived CDR1 and CDR2 are SGDLS and YYNGEE. The ends were cut back, 1 base at V and 7 bases at J, with 11 bases in the middle. The CDR3 region has the DNA TGTGCCAGCAGCGTATTCCCCGGGGGTGAAGCTTTCTTT. This gives the protein CASSVFPGGEAFF.

This chain links TRBV12-5 with TRBJ1-1, with TRBD1 as a possible D gene (5 bases). Trimming shortened V by 1 base and J by 1 base, and 10 bases separated the two germline ends. From germline, CDR1 is LGHNT and CDR2 FRNRAP. The CDR3 totals 15 residues. In DNA, the CDR3 is TGTGCTAGTGGTTTGGACCATGACAGGAACACTGAAGCTTTCTTT. This translates into CASGLDHDRNTEAFF. The variable domain in full, completed from reference TRBV12-5 and TRBJ1-1, reads DARVTQTPRHKVTEMGQEVTMRCQPILGHNTVFWYRQTMMQGLELLAYFRNRAPLDDSGMPKDRFSAEMPDATLATLKIQPSEPRDSAVYFCASGLDHDRNTEAFFGQGTRLTVV.

This clone was counted once. This chain connects TRBV5-4 to TRBJ2-2, with 9 bases fitting TRBD2. Unmatched junction bases numbered 5, after V lost 2 bases and J lost 3 bases. Germline lookup yields CDR1 SGHNT and CDR2 YYREEE (reference sequence). The CDR3 runs to 16 residues. The CDR3 nucleotides read TGTGCCAGCAGCTTAAGCGGGAGGACCGACACCGGGGAGCTGTTTTTT. Translation gives CASSLSGRTDTGELFF.

This sequence joins TRBV19 and TRBJ1-2, with D uncertain. Germline values: CDR1 LNHDA, CDR2 SQIVND (reference sequence). V lost 5 bases and J 4 bases, leaving 8 bases between the germline ends. The CDR3 extends over 12 amino acids. In DNA form, the CDR3 reads TGTGCCAGTAGTGGGCCCGGCTATGGCTACACCTTC. Its translation: CASSGPGYGYTF.

The chain uses TRBV3-1 (or the pseudogene TRBV3-2) and TRBJ1-6; 10 bases align to TRBD1. This CDR3 has 16 residues. Germline loops: CDR1 LGHDT, CDR2 YNNKEL (reference sequence). Trimming took 2 bases from V and 13 from J; bases not matched to a gene: 11. This chain's CDR3 is CASSQPSGQGFGPLHF. CDR3 DNA sequence: TGTGCCAGCAGCCAACCTTCGGGACAGGGGTTTGGCCCCCTCCACTTT.

V usage is TRBV7-9 and J usage is TRBJ1-4; D is possibly TRBD1 (6 bases). With 5 bases removed from V and 8 bases from J, the gap between germline ends came to 21 bases. CDR3 length equals 16 residues. Germline CDR1 reads SEHNR; CDR2 reads FQNEAQ (reference sequence). The CDR3 sequence: CASSDLPGVRTEKLFF. The DNA for the CDR3 is TGTGCCAGCAGCGATCTGCCAGGGGTTCGGACGGAAAAACTGTTTTTT.

V gene TRBV19 combines with J gene TRBJ1-2; D is possibly TRBD1 (5 bases). Germline CDR1 LNHDA, CDR2 SQIVND (reference sequence). The CDR3 runs to 16 residues. V lost 5 bases and J lost 0, with 16 bases in between. In DNA, the CDR3 is TGTGCCAGTAGTGGGGGAGGGGAACAACCTAACTATGGCTACACCTTC. It specifies CASSGGGEQPNYGYTF.

V usage is TRBV29-1 and J usage is TRBJ2-3, with a tentative D call TRBD1 (5 bases). V lost 6 bases, J lost 6 bases, and 16 bases lay in between. Germline V gene data show CDR1 as SQVTM and CDR2 as ANQGSEA. This CDR3 contains 13 residues. CDR3 loop: CSVPQGRSDTQYF. The CDR3 nucleotides are TGCAGCGTGCCCCAGGGTAGGAGCGATACGCAGTATTTT.